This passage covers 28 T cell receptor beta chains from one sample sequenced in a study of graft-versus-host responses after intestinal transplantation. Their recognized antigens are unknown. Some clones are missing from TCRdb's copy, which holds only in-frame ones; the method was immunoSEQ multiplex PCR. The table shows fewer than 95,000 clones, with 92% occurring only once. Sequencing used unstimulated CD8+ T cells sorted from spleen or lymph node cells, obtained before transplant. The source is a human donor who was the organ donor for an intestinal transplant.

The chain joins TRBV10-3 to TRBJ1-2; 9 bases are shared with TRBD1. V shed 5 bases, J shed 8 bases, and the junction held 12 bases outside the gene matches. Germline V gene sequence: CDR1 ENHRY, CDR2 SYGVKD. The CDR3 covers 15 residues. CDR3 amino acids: CAISSHRGQLGGYTF. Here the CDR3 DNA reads TGTGCCATCAGTTCTCACAGGGGGCAGTTAGGAGGCTACACCTTC.

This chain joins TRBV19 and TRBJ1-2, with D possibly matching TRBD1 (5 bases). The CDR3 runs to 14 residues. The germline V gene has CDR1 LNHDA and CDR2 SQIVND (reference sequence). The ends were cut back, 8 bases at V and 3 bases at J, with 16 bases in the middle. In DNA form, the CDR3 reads TGTGCCAGTCGTTCAGGGATTATCGACTATGGCTACACCTTC. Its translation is CASRSGIIDYGYTF.

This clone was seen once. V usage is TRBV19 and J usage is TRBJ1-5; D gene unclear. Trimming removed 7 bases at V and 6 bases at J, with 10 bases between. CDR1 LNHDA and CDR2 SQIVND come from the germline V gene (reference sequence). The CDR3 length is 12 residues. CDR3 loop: CASIGGSQPQHF. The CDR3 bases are TGTGCCAGTATCGGAGGGAGTCAGCCCCAGCATTTT.

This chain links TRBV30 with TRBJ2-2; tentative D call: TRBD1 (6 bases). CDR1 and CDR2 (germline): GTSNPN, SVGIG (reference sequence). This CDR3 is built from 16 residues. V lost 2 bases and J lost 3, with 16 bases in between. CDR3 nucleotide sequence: TGTGCCTGGAGTTTCAGGGGCTCGGTTGACACCGGGGAGCTGTTTTTT. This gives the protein CAWSFRGSVDTGELFF. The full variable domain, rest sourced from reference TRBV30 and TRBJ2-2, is SQTIHQWPATLVQPVGSPLSLECTVEGTSNPNLYWYRQAAGRGLQLLFYSVGIGQISSEVPQNLSASRPQDRQFILSSKKLLLSDSGFYLCAWSFRGSVDTGELFFGEGSRLTVL.

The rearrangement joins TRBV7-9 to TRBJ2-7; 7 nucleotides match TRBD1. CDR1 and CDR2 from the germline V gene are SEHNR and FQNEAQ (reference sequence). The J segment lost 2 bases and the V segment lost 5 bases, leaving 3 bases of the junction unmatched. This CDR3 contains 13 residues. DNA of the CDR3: TGTGCCAGCAGCCGACAGGGCGCCTACGAGCAGTACTTC. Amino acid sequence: CASSRQGAYEQYF.

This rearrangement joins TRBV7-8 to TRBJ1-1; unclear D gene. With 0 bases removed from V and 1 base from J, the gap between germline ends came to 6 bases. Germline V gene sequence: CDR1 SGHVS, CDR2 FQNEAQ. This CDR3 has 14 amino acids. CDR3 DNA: TGTGCCAGCAGCTTAGCTCGACAGAACACTGAAGCTTTCTTT. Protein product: CASSLARQNTEAFF.

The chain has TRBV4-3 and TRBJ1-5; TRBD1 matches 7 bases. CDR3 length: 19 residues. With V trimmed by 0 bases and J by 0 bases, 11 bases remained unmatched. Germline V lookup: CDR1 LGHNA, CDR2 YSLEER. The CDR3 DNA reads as TGCGCCAGCAGCCAAGAGATTCCCGGGACAGAATTTAGCAATCAGCCCCAGCATTTT. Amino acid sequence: CASSQEIPGTEFSNQPQHF.

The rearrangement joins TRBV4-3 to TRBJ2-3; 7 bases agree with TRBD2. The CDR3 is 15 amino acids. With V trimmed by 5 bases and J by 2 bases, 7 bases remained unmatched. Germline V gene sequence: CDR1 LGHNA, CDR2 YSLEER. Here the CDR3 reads CASSDYGGTTDTQYF. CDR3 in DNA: TGCGCCAGCAGCGATTACGGGGGGACCACAGATACGCAGTATTTT.

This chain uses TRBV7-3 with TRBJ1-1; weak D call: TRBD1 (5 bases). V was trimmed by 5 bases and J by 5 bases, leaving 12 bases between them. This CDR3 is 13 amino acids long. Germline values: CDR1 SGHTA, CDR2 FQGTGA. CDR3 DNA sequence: TGTGCCAGCAGCCCCCTAACAGGAACTGAAGCTTTCTTT. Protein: CASSPLTGTEAFF.

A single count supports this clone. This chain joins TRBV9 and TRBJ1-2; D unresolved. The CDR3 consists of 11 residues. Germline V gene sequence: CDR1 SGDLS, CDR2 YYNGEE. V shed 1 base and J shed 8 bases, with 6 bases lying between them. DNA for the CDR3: TGTGCCAGCAGCGTACTAGTAGGCTACACCTTC. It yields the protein CASSVLVGYTF.

CDR3 amino acids: CASSHGGWEDNEQFF. DNA of the CDR3: TGTGCCAGCTCCCATGGGGGGTGGGAAGACAATGAGCAGTTCTTC. The chain couples TRBV6-5 to TRBJ2-1; TRBD2 is a possible D gene (6 bases). Germline lookup yields CDR1 MNHEY and CDR2 SVGAGI. The CDR3 loop spans 15 amino acids. The V end was cut by 8 bases, the J end by 5 bases, with 19 bases between.

This CDR3 is CASGLGTGTEAFF. In DNA, the CDR3 is TGTGCTAGTGGTTTAGGGACAGGGACTGAAGCTTTCTTT. The rearrangement uses TRBV12-5 and TRBJ1-1; 9 bases fit TRBD1. The CDR3 is 13 residues long. Trimming cost V 3 bases and J 5 bases; bases outside gene matches: 1. CDR1 and CDR2 (germline): LGHNT, FRNRAP.

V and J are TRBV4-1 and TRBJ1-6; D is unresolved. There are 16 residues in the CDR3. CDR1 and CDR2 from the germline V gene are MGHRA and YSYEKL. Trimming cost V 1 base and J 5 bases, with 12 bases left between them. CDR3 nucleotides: TGCGCCAGCAGCCAAGCCGCGGCGTTGGATAATTCACCCCTCCACTTT. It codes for CASSQAAALDNSPLHF.

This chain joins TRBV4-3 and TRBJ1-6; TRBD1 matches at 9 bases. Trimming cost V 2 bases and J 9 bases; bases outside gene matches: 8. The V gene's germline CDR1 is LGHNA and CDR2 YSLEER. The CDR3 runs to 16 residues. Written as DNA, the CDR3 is TGCGCCAGCAGCCAAACGTTTGGACAGGGGAGTTCACCCCTCCACTTT. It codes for CASSQTFGQGSSPLHF.

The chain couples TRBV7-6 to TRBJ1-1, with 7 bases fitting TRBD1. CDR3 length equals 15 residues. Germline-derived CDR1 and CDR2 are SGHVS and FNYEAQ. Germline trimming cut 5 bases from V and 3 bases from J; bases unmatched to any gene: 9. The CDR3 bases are TGTGCCAGCAGCCCCTCAGGGGGGTTGGACACTGAAGCTTTCTTT. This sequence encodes CASSPSGGLDTEAFF.

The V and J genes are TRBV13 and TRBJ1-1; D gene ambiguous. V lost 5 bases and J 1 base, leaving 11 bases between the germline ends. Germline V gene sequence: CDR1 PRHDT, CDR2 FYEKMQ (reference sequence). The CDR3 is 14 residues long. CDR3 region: CASSAGYSNTEAFF. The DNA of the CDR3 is TGTGCCAGCAGCGCGGGATACTCGAACACTGAAGCTTTCTTT.

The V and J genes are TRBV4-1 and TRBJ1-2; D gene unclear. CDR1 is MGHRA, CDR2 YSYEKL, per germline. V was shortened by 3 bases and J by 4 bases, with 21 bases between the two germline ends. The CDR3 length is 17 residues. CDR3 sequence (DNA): TGCGCCAGCAGCCAGACCCTGATTATCCGGGTCGGCTATGGCTACACCTTC. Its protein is CASSQTLIIRVGYGYTF.

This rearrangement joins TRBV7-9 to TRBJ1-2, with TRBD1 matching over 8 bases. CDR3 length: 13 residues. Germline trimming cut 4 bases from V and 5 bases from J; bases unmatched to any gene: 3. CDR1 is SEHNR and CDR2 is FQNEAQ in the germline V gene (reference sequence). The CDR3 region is CASSYQGAYGYTF. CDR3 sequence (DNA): TGTGCCAGCAGCTACCAGGGGGCGTATGGCTACACCTTC.

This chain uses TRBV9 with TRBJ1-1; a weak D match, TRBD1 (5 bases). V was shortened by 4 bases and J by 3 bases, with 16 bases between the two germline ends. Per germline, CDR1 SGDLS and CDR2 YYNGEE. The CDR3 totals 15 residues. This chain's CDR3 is CASSPRSGDDTEAFF. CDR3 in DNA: TGTGCCAGCAGCCCCCGATCGGGGGACGACACTGAAGCTTTCTTT.

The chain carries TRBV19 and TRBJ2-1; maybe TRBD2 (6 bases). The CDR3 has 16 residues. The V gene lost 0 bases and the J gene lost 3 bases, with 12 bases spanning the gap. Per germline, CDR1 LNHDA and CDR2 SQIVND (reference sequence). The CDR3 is CASSIEGGALYNEQFF. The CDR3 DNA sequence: TGTGCCAGTAGTATAGAGGGCGGGGCGCTCTACAATGAGCAGTTCTTC.

The DNA for the CDR3 is TGTGCCAGCAGCTTCCTCGGGGAATATAATGAAAAACTGTTTTTT. Amino acids: CASSFLGEYNEKLFF. The rearrangement joins TRBV5-4 to TRBJ1-4, with D hard to call. This CDR3 contains 15 residues. V was shortened by 2 bases and J by 4 bases, with 12 bases between the two germline ends. Germline loops: CDR1 SGHNT, CDR2 YYREEE (reference sequence).

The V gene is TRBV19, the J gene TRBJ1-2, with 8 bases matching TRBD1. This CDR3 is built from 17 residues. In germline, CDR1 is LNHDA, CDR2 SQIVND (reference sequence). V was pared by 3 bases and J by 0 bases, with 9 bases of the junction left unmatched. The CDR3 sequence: CASSIQDRANSNYGYTF. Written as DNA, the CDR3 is TGTGCCAGTAGTATTCAGGACAGGGCGAATTCTAACTATGGCTACACCTTC.

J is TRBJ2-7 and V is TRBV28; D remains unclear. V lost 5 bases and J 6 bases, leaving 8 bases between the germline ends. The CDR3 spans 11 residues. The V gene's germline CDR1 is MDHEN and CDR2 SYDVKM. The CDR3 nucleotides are TGTGCCAGCAGTCCGCGGAGCGAGCAGTACTTC. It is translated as CASSPRSEQYF.

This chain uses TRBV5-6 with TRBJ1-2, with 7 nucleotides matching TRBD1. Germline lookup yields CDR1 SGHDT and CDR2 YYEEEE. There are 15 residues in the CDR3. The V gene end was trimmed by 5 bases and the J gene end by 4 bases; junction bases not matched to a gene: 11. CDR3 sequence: CASSYQEDRIYGYTF. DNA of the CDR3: TGTGCCAGCAGTTACCAGGAGGACAGGATCTATGGCTACACCTTC.

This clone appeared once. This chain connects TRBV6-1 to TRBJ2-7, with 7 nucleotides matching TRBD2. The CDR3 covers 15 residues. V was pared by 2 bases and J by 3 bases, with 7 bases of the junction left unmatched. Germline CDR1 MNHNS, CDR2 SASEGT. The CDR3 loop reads CASSESGRGVYEQYF. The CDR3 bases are TGTGCCAGCAGTGAATCGGGACGGGGGGTCTACGAGCAGTACTTC.

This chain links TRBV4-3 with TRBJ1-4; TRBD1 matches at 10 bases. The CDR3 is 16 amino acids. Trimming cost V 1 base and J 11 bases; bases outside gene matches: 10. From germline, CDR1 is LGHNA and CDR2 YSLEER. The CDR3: CASSQGSGTGVLKLFF. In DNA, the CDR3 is TGCGCCAGCAGCCAAGGATCCGGGACAGGGGTGTTGAAACTGTTTTTT.

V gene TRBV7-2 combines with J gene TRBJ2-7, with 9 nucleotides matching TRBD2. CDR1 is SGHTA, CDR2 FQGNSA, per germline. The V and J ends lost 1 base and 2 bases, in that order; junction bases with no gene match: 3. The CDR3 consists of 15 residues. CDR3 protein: CASSLGGGDPYEQYF. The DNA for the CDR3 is TGTGCCAGCAGCTTAGGCGGGGGGGACCCCTACGAGCAGTACTTC. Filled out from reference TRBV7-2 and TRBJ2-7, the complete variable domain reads GAGVSQSPSNKVTEKGKDVELRCDPISGHTALYWYRQSLGQGLEFLIYFQGNSAPDKSGLPSDRFSAERTGGSVSTLTIQRTQQEDSAVYLCASSLGGGDPYEQYFGPGTRLTVT.

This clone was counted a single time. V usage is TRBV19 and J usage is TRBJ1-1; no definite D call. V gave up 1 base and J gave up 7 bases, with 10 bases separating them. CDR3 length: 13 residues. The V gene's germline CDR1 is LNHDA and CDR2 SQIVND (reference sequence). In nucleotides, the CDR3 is TGTGCCAGTAGTATAGTCCTAAACCATGAAGCTTTCTTT. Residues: CASSIVLNHEAFF.